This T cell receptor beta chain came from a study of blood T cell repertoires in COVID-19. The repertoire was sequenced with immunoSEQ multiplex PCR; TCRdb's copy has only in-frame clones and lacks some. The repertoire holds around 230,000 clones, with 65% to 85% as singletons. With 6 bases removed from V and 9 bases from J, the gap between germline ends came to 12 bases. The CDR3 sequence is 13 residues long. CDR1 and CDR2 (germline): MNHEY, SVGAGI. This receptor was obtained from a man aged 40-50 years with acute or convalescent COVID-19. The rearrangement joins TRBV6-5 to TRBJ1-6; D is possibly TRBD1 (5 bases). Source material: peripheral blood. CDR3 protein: CASSDRLGSPLHF. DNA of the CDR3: TGTGCCAGCAGCGACAGATTAGGTTCACCCCTCCACTTT.